These 18 T cell receptor beta chains were all obtained from the same sample, sequenced in a study of T cells in Graves' hyperthyroidism and ophthalmopathy. From RNA transcripts, TCR beta CDR3 regions were amplified. RT-PCR in the first round (using the HTBI primer set) targeted the TCR CDR3. TCRdb re-called the multiplex PCR reads with MiXCR, one entry per CDR3 protein. The data contain nearly 600,000 distinct CDR3 sequences, 11% to 15% of them seen just once; the ten biggest clones take up roughly 7.7%. Sequenced: blood. These receptor sequences come from a young woman with Graves' ophthalmopathy.

This clonotype was counted only a few times. V usage is TRBV20-1 and J usage is TRBJ2-1, with TRBD2 matching 7 bases. The CDR3 has 15 residues. V shed 0 bases and J 4 bases; nucleotides not matched to a gene: 6. The germline gives CDR1 DFQATT, CDR2 SNEGSKA (reference sequence). CDR3 coding DNA: TGCAGTGCTAGAGATCCCCTAGCGGCATACAATGAGCAGTTCTTC. It translates to CSARDPLAAYNEQFF.

This clonotype was recorded at least ten times. The chain uses TRBV3-1 and TRBJ2-2; no clear D gene. The germline V gene encodes CDR1 LGHDT and CDR2 YNNKEL (reference sequence). V lost 1 base, J lost 1 base, and 7 bases lay in between. This CDR3 contains 15 residues. The CDR3 coding sequence is TGTGCCAGCAGCCAAGGGAACTTGAACACCGGGGAGCTGTTTTTT. This sequence encodes CASSQGNLNTGELFF.

This clonotype was counted ten times or more. J is TRBJ1-1 and V is TRBV9; D is ambiguous. The CDR3 length is 13 residues. The V end was cut by 5 bases, the J end by 3 bases, with 11 bases between. Germline V gene sequence: CDR1 SGDLS, CDR2 YYNGEE. The CDR3 bases are TGTGCCAGCAGTGAAGTTATAGACACTGAAGCTTTCTTT. This codes for CASSEVIDTEAFF.

The chain couples TRBV6-1 to TRBJ1-2; D unresolved. Germline CDR1 and CDR2: MNHNS and SASEGT. The CDR3 consists of 16 residues. V was trimmed by 2 bases and J by 0 bases, leaving 13 bases between them. The CDR3 nucleotides are TGTGCCAGCAGTGAATGGGAAAGGCTTACTAACTATGGCTACACCTTC. It is translated as CASSEWERLTNYGYTF.

This clonotype was observed a few times. This chain links TRBV5-4 with TRBJ2-7; D is undetermined. The V end was cut by 4 bases, the J end by 0 bases, with 8 bases between. Germline-derived CDR1 and CDR2 are SGHNT and YYREEE (reference sequence). This CDR3 contains 13 residues. CDR3 protein: CASSVFSSYEQYF. Written as DNA, the CDR3 is TGTGCCAGCAGCGTGTTCAGCTCCTACGAGCAGTACTTC. The full variable domain, completed using reference TRBV5-4 and TRBJ2-7, is ETGVTQSPTHLIKTRGQQVTLRCSSQSGHNTVSWYQQALGQGPQFIFQYYREEENGRGNFPPRFSGLQFPNYSSELNVNALELDDSALYLCASSVFSSYEQYFGPGTRLTVT.

This sequence joins TRBV5-6 and TRBJ1-4; D gene uncertain. Germline-derived CDR1 and CDR2 are SGHDT and YYEEEE. The CDR3 spans 17 residues. With 4 bases removed from V and 0 bases from J, the gap between germline ends came to 16 bases. CDR3 DNA sequence: TGTGCCAGCAGCCTCGACCGCGATATTGCAACTAATGAAAAACTGTTTTTT. This sequence encodes CASSLDRDIATNEKLFF.

This clonotype came up many times. The chain combines TRBV5-1 with TRBJ1-1; D may be TRBD1 (5 bases). V lost 2 bases and J lost 1, with 15 bases in between. CDR3 length equals 16 residues. Germline V gene lookup returns CDR1 SGHRS and CDR2 YFSETQ. CDR3 in DNA: TGCGCCAGCAGCTTAACCTCGGGACTCTCGAACACTGAAGCTTTCTTT. Its translation: CASSLTSGLSNTEAFF.

This clonotype was counted a few times. The chain is built from TRBV7-9 and TRBJ2-3, with 15 bases fitting TRBD2. The CDR3 is 16 amino acids. The V gene end was trimmed by 7 bases and the J gene end by 4 bases; junction bases not matched to a gene: 6. Germline CDR1 reads SEHNR; CDR2 reads FQNEAQ (reference sequence). The CDR3 loop reads CASNGLAGGYADTQYF. Here the CDR3 DNA reads TGTGCCAGCAACGGACTAGCGGGAGGGTATGCAGATACGCAGTATTTT. Together with reference TRBV7-9 and TRBJ2-3, the CDR3 gives the full variable domain: DTGVSQNPRHKITKRGQNVTFRCDPISEHNRLYWYRQTLGQGPEFLTYFQNEAQLEKSRLLSDRFSAERPKGSFSTLEIQRTEQGDSAMYLCASNGLAGGYADTQYFGPGTRLTVL.

This chain connects TRBV6-1 to TRBJ1-2; 10 bases are a match to TRBD1. The CDR3 sequence is 15 residues long. V lost 6 bases, J lost 0 bases, and 4 bases stayed unmatched. Germline loops: CDR1 MNHNS, CDR2 SASEGT. The DNA for the CDR3 is TGTGCCAGCAGACCTGGGACAGGGGCTAACTATGGCTACACCTTC. It codes for CASRPGTGANYGYTF.

This clonotype has just a few counts. This chain uses TRBV6-1 with TRBJ2-3; 10 bases are shared with TRBD1. The V and J ends lost 6 bases and 4 bases, in that order; junction bases with no gene match: 4. Looked up from germline, CDR1 is MNHNS and CDR2 is SASEGT. The CDR3 length is 14 residues. This CDR3 reads CASRSGQGPDTQYF. The CDR3 coding sequence is TGTGCCAGCAGATCGGGACAGGGGCCAGATACGCAGTATTTT.

Many counts were recorded for this clonotype. The chain recombines TRBV20-1 with TRBJ2-1; 7 nucleotides match TRBD2. The CDR3 spans 15 residues. Trimming took 1 base from V and 2 from J; bases not matched to a gene: 5. CDR1 and CDR2 (germline): DFQATT, SNEGSKA (reference sequence). DNA for the CDR3: TGCAGTGCTAGAGCTGGACTAGAGCCCTACAATGAGCAGTTCTTC. Its protein product is CSARAGLEPYNEQFF.

This chain connects TRBV7-6 to TRBJ2-1, with 9 bases aligning to TRBD2. V was pared by 5 bases and J by 4 bases, with 9 bases of the junction left unmatched. The CDR3 consists of 16 residues. Germline V gene data show CDR1 as SGHVS and CDR2 as FNYEAQ. The chain's CDR3 is CASSPQAGGLYNEQFF. The CDR3, as DNA: TGTGCCAGCAGCCCTCAAGCGGGAGGCCTATACAATGAGCAGTTCTTC. Looking up the rest from reference TRBV7-6 and TRBJ2-1 gives the full variable domain: GAGVSQSPRYKVTKRGQDVALRCDPISGHVSLYWYRQALGQGPEFLTYFNYEAQQDKSGLPNDRFSAERPEGSISTLTIQRTEQRDSAMYRCASSPQAGGLYNEQFFGPGTRLTVL.

This clonotype was counted only a few times. The junction departs from germline at one end; a sequencing error may be responsible. The rearrangement links TRBV6-2 or TRBV6-3 to TRBJ2-7, with TRBD2 identical over 9 bases. This CDR3 region has 13 residues. CDR1 is MNHEY and CDR2 is SVGEGT in the germline V gene. The CDR3 spells CASSRSGSYEQCF. DNA for the CDR3: TGTGCCAGCAGTCGTAGCGGGAGCTACGAGCAGTGCTTC.

There are many counts of this clonotype. V gene TRBV12-3 or TRBV12-4 combines with J gene TRBJ1-4; TRBD1 is a possible D gene (5 bases). The V end was cut by 6 bases, the J end by 3 bases, with 11 bases between. This CDR3 has 14 residues. CDR3 sequence: CASSDGTANEKLFF. For the CDR3, the DNA is TGTGCCAGCAGCGATGGGACGGCTAATGAAAAACTGTTTTTT.

This clonotype occurred a few times. The genes are TRBV28 and TRBJ1-1; 7 positions agree with TRBD1. The CDR3 is 13 amino acids. V trimming: 5 bases; J trimming: 7 bases; junction bases outside the gene matches: 7. Germline assignment: CDR1 MDHEN and CDR2 SYDVKM. As DNA, the CDR3 is TGTGCCAGCAGTCACCGTGGGACAGTTGAAGCTTTCTTT. Protein: CASSHRGTVEAFF.

The rearrangement joins TRBV4-1 to TRBJ1-2; the D is unclear. The CDR3 sequence is 14 residues long. Germline V gene data show CDR1 as MGHRA and CDR2 as YSYEKL. V dropped 0 bases and J dropped 5 bases, with 10 bases sitting between them. This CDR3 reads CASSQERLIYGYTF. DNA of the CDR3: TGCGCCAGCAGCCAAGAACGGCTGATTTATGGCTACACCTTC.

This clonotype was seen ten or more times. The rearrangement uses TRBV29-1 and TRBJ1-2; TRBD1 matches at 9 bases. CDR1 is SQVTM and CDR2 is ANQGSEA in the germline V gene. This CDR3 is built from 14 residues. The J segment lost 4 bases and the V segment lost 7 bases, leaving 10 bases of the junction unmatched. CDR3 amino acids: CSGGDRAVGYGYTF. Here the CDR3 DNA reads TGCAGCGGGGGGGACAGGGCGGTCGGCTATGGCTACACCTTC.

This clonotype was detected ten times or more. V is TRBV28 and J is TRBJ2-3, with 9 bases fitting TRBD2. Trimming cost V 3 bases and J 6 bases; bases outside gene matches: 4. The CDR3 length is 14 residues. CDR1 MDHEN and CDR2 SYDVKM come from the germline V gene. The CDR3 bases are TGTGCCAGCAGTTTCGCGGGAGGGCGGGATACGCAGTATTTT. The encoded protein is CASSFAGGRDTQYF.